The 25 T cell receptor beta chains given below trace back to one sample, sequenced in a study of blood T cell repertoires in COVID-19. The method was immunoSEQ multiplex PCR; TCRdb's version includes in-frame clones alone and lacks a portion of them. The table shows hundreds of thousands of clones, with more than 70% occurring only once. Sequencing used PBMCs or T cells enriched from blood (not recorded which). Every receptor here comes from a man aged 35 to 55 in a cohort exposed to, infected with or recovered from COVID-19 (not recorded which).

The chain has TRBV3-1 (or the pseudogene TRBV3-2) and TRBJ1-2; TRBD1 matches 7 bases. Germline V gene sequence: CDR1 LGHDT, CDR2 YNNKEL (reference sequence). The ends lost 4 bases at V and 4 bases at J; junction bases unmatched: 6. The CDR3 contains 14 residues. CDR3 bases: TGTGCCAGCAGCCTTGGACAGGCCCTCTATGGCTACACCTTC. Protein product: CASSLGQALYGYTF.

The chain uses TRBV5-1 and TRBJ1-6, with D maybe TRBD1 (5 bases). V lost 4 bases and J lost 7, with 18 bases in between. This CDR3 has 16 residues. Germline CDR1 reads SGHRS; CDR2 reads YFSETQ. CDR3 sequence (DNA): TGCGCCAGCAGCATCGGACCCCTCGGGGGAAATTCACCCCTCCACTTT. It is translated as CASSIGPLGGNSPLHF.

This chain connects TRBV5-4 to TRBJ2-2; 8 positions match TRBD2. The trim removed 0 bases at V and 3 bases at J, leaving 4 bases unmatched. The CDR3 consists of 16 residues. Germline V gene data show CDR1 as SGHNT and CDR2 as YYREEE (reference sequence). The CDR3 DNA reads as TGTGCCAGCAGCTTGGCCCAGCGGGGGTACACCGGGGAGCTGTTTTTT. This sequence encodes CASSLAQRGYTGELFF.

The chain employs TRBV2 and TRBJ2-7; D uncertain. V was pared by 4 bases and J by 4 bases, with 5 bases between. This CDR3 has 11 residues. In germline, CDR1 is SNHLY, CDR2 FYNNEI. The CDR3 DNA reads TGTGCCAGCAGTGTTGAGTACGAGCAGTACTTC. This codes for CASSVEYEQYF.

The chain employs TRBV5-1 and TRBJ1-4; TRBD1 matches at 7 bases. The trim removed 4 bases at V and 7 bases at J, leaving 10 bases unmatched. The germline V gene encodes CDR1 SGHRS and CDR2 YFSETQ. The CDR3 contains 15 residues. The DNA of the CDR3 is TGCGCCAGCAGCCCGACAGGGAGGTCCCTTGAAAAACTGTTTTTT. Translated: CASSPTGRSLEKLFF.

In this sample, this clone turned up once. The CDR3 DNA reads as TGCGCCAGCAGCCGGATACAGGGGCGAGGGTTGGATCAGCCCCAGCATTTT. Its translation: CASSRIQGRGLDQPQHF. This chain uses TRBV4-1 with TRBJ1-5, with 7 bases matching TRBD1. Per germline, CDR1 MGHRA and CDR2 YSYEKL. V lost 4 bases and J lost 5; bases outside the gene matches: 14. CDR3 length equals 17 residues.

The CDR3 loop reads CASSLLAGGGTQYF. The CDR3, as DNA: TGTGCCAGCAGCTTGTTAGCGGGAGGTGGGACCCAGTACTTC. The rearrangement links TRBV11-2 to TRBJ2-5; 10 bases line up with TRBD2. Trimming cost V 3 bases and J 7 bases; bases outside gene matches: 5. The CDR3 consists of 14 residues. From germline, CDR1 is SGHAT and CDR2 FQNNGV.

The V and J genes are TRBV28 and TRBJ1-5; tentative D call: TRBD1 (6 bases). Germline CDR1 is MDHEN and CDR2 is SYDVKM. The CDR3 is 14 residues long. V shed 6 bases and J shed 3 bases, with 12 bases lying between them. The CDR3: CASSGTGINQPQHF. Here the CDR3 DNA reads TGTGCCAGCAGCGGTACAGGGATCAATCAGCCCCAGCATTTT.

Worth noting for this clone: The same CDR3 also results from other DNA sequences found in this sample. V and J are TRBV19 and TRBJ1-5; D is ambiguous. The CDR3 is 11 amino acids. Trimming left V 8 bases short and J 4 bases short, with 6 bases between. Looked up from germline, CDR1 is LNHDA and CDR2 is SQIVND (reference sequence). As DNA, the CDR3 is TGTGCCAGTGGGCGAAATCAGCCCCAGCATTTT. Translated, it gives CASGRNQPQHF.

This chain joins TRBV28 and TRBJ1-4, with a tentative D call TRBD1 (5 bases). Trimming pared 5 bases from V and 8 bases from J, leaving 15 bases between. The CDR3 runs 14 residues. CDR1 MDHEN and CDR2 SYDVKM come from the germline V gene. Here the CDR3 reads CASSMGLLREKLFF. CDR3 DNA sequence: TGTGCCAGCAGTATGGGACTATTAAGGGAAAAACTGTTTTTT. The full variable domain, completed using reference TRBV28 and TRBJ1-4, is DVKVTQSSRYLVKRTGEKVFLECVQDMDHENMFWYRQDPGLGLRLIYFSYDVKMKEKGDIPEGYSVSREKKERFSLILESASTNQTSMYLCASSMGLLREKLFFGSGTQLSVL.

V and J are TRBV11-2 and TRBJ2-2, with unresolved D. The germline CDR1 and CDR2 sequences are SGHAT and FQNNGV. Trimming left V 2 bases short and J 6 bases short, with 7 bases between. This CDR3 comprises 13 residues. CDR3 amino acids: CASSLSPPGELFF. The CDR3 region has the DNA TGTGCCAGCAGCTTATCTCCCCCCGGGGAGCTGTTTTTT.

This clone was seen just once. The germline gene is not matched at one end of the junction; a read error may be the cause. V gene TRBV7-9 combines with J gene TRBJ1-5, with unresolved D. The CDR3 extends over 13 amino acids. The germline V gene encodes CDR1 SEHNR and CDR2 FQNEAQ (reference sequence). CDR3 protein: CASSLTDNQPQHF. The DNA of the CDR3 is TGTGCCAGTAGCTTAACAGACAATCAGCCCCAGCATTTT. Using reference TRBV7-9 and TRBJ1-5 for the parts outside the CDR3, the full variable domain is DTGVSQNPRHKITKRGQNVTFRCDPISEHNRLYWYRQTLGQGPEFLTYFQNEAQLEKSRLLSDRFSAERPKGSFSTLEIQRTEQGDSAMYLCASSLTDNQPQHFGDGTRLSIL.

The chain recombines TRBV5-6 with TRBJ1-5; 9 bases map to TRBD1. CDR1 SGHDT and CDR2 YYEEEE come from the germline V gene. V lost 4 bases, J lost 0 bases, and 5 bases stayed unmatched. The CDR3 runs to 16 residues. The CDR3 DNA is TGTGCCAGCAGCGTGGGGGACAGGGTTAGCAATCAGCCCCAGCATTTT. Encoded protein: CASSVGDRVSNQPQHF. Full variable domain (remainder filled in from reference TRBV5-6 and TRBJ1-5): DAGVTQSPTHLIKTRGQQVTLRCSPKSGHDTVSWYQQALGQGPQFIFQYYEEEERQRGNFPDRFSGHQFPNYSSELNVNALLLGDSALYLCASSVGDRVSNQPQHFGDGTRLSIL.

The chain uses TRBV7-2 and TRBJ1-5; D call uncertain. The length of the CDR3 is 16 residues. Looked up from germline, CDR1 is SGHTA and CDR2 is FQGNSA. V was pared by 1 base and J by 1 base, with 11 bases between. In DNA form, the CDR3 reads TGTGCCAGCAGCTTAGACATCGTCTCAAGCAATCAGCCCCAGCATTTT. This codes for CASSLDIVSSNQPQHF. The full variable domain, in which reference TRBV7-2 and TRBJ1-5 provide the parts outside the CDR3, is GAGVSQSPSNKVTEKGKDVELRCDPISGHTALYWYRQSLGQGLEFLIYFQGNSAPDKSGLPSDRFSAERTGGSVSTLTIQRTQQEDSAVYLCASSLDIVSSNQPQHFGDGTRLSIL.

This clone was counted a few times. The V call is TRBV5-1, the J call TRBJ2-2, with D possibly TRBD1 on 6 matching bases. Between the trimmed V and J ends, which lost 6 bases and 5 bases, there was a span of 14 bases. Looked up from germline, CDR1 is SGHRS and CDR2 is YFSETQ. The CDR3 contains 14 residues. The CDR3 bases are TGCGCCAGCAAGGGGGAGCCGGGGACCGGGGAGCTGTTTTTT. Amino acid sequence: CASKGEPGTGELFF.

V gene TRBV30 combines with J gene TRBJ1-5; 9 bases match TRBD1. Germline V CDR1 and CDR2: GTSNPN, SVGIG (reference sequence). CDR3 length: 16 residues. V shed 1 base, J shed 2 bases, and the junction held 6 bases outside the gene matches. The CDR3 region has the DNA TGTGCCTGGAGTGCTGGACAGGGGATAGGCAATCAGCCCCAGCATTTT. Its protein is CAWSAGQGIGNQPQHF.

The chain has TRBV6-5 and TRBJ2-7; TRBD1 might be the D (6 bases). Germline CDR1 and CDR2: MNHEY and SVGAGI. The CDR3 has 15 residues. Trimming pared 6 bases from V and 4 bases from J, leaving 19 bases between. CDR3 in DNA: TGTGCCAGCAGACTTAACCGGGACAAAAATTACGAGCAGTACTTC. Translating it yields CASRLNRDKNYEQYF.

This chain uses TRBV6-5 with TRBJ1-5; no clear D. The CDR3 runs 14 residues. Germline loops: CDR1 MNHEY, CDR2 SVGAGI. V was shortened by 5 bases and J by 0 bases, with 8 bases between the two germline ends. CDR3 loop: CASSPEYSNQPQHF. The CDR3 region has the DNA TGTGCCAGCAGTCCGGAGTATAGCAATCAGCCCCAGCATTTT.

This rearrangement joins TRBV30 to TRBJ2-3; 7 bases agree with TRBD2. There are 14 residues in the CDR3. Germline trimming cut 8 bases from V and 0 bases from J; bases unmatched to any gene: 8. Germline lookup yields CDR1 GTSNPN and CDR2 SVGIG (reference sequence). DNA for the CDR3: TGTGCCGGGGGAGGGAGTTTCAGCACAGATACGCAGTATTTT. It yields the protein CAGGGSFSTDTQYF.

J is TRBJ2-4 and V is TRBV2; D possibly corresponds to TRBD2 (5 bases). The germline CDR1 and CDR2 sequences are SNHLY and FYNNEI. The CDR3 sequence is 14 residues long. Trimming removed 9 bases from V and 3 bases from J, with 15 bases in between. This CDR3 is CARRRDRIKNIQYF. DNA of the CDR3: TGTGCCAGGCGACGGGATAGGATCAAAAACATTCAGTACTTC.

The V gene is TRBV20-1, the J gene TRBJ1-2; 8 nucleotides line up with TRBD1. J gave up 7 bases and V 4 bases, and 2 bases lay outside the gene matches. Germline-derived CDR1 and CDR2 are DFQATT and SNEGSKA (reference sequence). The CDR3 loop spans 11 amino acids. This CDR3 is CSANRGGGYTF. The CDR3 nucleotides read TGCAGTGCTAACAGGGGGGGTGGCTACACCTTC.

V and J are TRBV5-1 and TRBJ2-7; D perhaps matches TRBD1 (5 bases). V was trimmed by 4 bases and J by 3 bases, leaving 8 bases between them. There are 12 residues in the CDR3. Germline CDR1 reads SGHRS; CDR2 reads YFSETQ. CDR3 in DNA: TGCGCCAGCAGCCTGGACAACTACGAGCAGTACTTC. This sequence encodes CASSLDNYEQYF.

The V call is TRBV7-8, the J call TRBJ2-7; D possibly corresponds to TRBD2 (6 bases). The CDR3 is made up of 13 amino acids. CDR1 SGHVS and CDR2 FQNEAQ come from the germline V gene. V was trimmed by 1 base and J by 4 bases, leaving 8 bases between them. CDR3 nucleotide sequence: TGTGCCAGCAGCTTAGTGGGGGGTTACGAGCAGTACTTC. It codes for CASSLVGGYEQYF.

The chain couples TRBV28 to TRBJ2-7; 7 positions agree with TRBD1. Germline-derived CDR1 and CDR2 are MDHEN and SYDVKM. The junction had 8 bases not matched to a gene; V was cut back by 7 bases and J by 2 bases. The CDR3 length is 14 residues. CDR3 coding DNA: TGTGCCAGCACCAAACCAGGGGGACCCTACGAGCAGTACTTC. Its translation: CASTKPGGPYEQYF.

This clone was detected once. The rearrangement links TRBV30 to TRBJ1-4; TRBD1 aligns across 9 bases. Germline CDR1 reads GTSNPN; CDR2 reads SVGIG (reference sequence). J gave up 7 bases and V 2 bases, and 5 bases lay outside the gene matches. This CDR3 has 14 amino acids. The CDR3: CAWSLTGGGEKLFF. The CDR3 nucleotides read TGTGCCTGGAGTTTAACAGGGGGCGGTGAAAAACTGTTTTTT.